This T cell receptor beta chain stems from a study of identical twins. Findings of the study overall: Analyses of zero insertions could, in part, be confounded by invariant MAIT and iNKT cells. Insertion counts were lower in abundant cord blood beta clonotypes, a trend that memory repertoires did not show. Out-of-frame alpha sequences shared by twins were enriched for low generation probability.

This clonotype was seen at least ten times. The target antigen is unknown. MiXCR was run by TCRdb on the 5' RACE reads, yielding one entry per CDR3 protein. This repertoire shows hundreds of thousands of distinct CDR3 sequences, around 8.6% found once; its top ten account for approximately 0.96%. The donors were all healthy and Caucasian. V lost 4 bases to trimming and J lost 10 bases; unmatched junction nucleotides: 8. This CDR3 is 15 amino acids long. The same data also contributed to another study, on yellow fever vaccine responses in identical twins.

What was sequenced was PBMCs. The TCR comes from a woman younger than 35 in good health. V gene TRBV12-3 or TRBV12-4 combines with J gene TRBJ2-2; 11 bases agree with TRBD2. CDR3 amino acids: CASSSLAGGVEELFF. CDR3 sequence (DNA): TGTGCCAGCAGTTCCTTAGCGGGAGGGGTCGAGGAGCTGTTTTTT.